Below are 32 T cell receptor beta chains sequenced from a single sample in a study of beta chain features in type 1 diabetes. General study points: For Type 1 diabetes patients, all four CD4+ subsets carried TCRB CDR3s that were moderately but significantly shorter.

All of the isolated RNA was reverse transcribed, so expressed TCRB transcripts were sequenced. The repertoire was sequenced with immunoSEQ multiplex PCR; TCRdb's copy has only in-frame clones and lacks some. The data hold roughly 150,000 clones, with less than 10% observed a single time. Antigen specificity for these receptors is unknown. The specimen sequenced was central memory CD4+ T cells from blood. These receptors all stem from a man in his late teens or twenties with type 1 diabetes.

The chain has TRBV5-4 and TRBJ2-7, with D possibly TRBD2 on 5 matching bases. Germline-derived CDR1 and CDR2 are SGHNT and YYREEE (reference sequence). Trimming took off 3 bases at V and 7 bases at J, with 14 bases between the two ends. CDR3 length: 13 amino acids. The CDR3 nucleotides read TGTGCCAGCAGCTCACGCTCCGCGGGTGAGCAGTACTTC. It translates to CASSSRSAGEQYF.

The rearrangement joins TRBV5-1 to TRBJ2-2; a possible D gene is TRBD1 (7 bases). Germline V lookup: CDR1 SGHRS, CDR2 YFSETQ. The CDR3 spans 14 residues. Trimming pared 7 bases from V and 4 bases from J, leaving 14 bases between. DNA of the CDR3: TGCGCCAGCGGAGGGGGCCCTGGCACCGGGGAGCTGTTTTTT. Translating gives CASGGGPGTGELFF.

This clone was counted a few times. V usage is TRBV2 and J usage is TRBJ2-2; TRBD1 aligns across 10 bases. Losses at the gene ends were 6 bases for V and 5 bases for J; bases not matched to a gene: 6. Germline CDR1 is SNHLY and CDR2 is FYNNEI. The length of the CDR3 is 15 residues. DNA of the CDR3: TGTGCCAGCAGCGAGAGGACAGGGGGGACCGGGGAGCTGTTTTTT. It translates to CASSERTGGTGELFF.

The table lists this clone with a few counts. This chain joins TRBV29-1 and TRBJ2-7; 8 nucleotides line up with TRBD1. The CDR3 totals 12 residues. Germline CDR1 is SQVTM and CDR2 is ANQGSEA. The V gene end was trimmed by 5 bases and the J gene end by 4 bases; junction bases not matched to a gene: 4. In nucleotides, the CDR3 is TGCAGCGTTCGGACAGGGTTATACGAGCAGTACTTC. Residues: CSVRTGLYEQYF.

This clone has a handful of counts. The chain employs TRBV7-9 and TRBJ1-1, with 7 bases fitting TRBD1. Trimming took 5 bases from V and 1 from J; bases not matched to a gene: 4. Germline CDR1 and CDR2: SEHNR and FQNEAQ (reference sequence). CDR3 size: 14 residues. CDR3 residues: CASSQGGRNTEAFF. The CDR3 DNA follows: TGTGCCAGCAGCCAGGGGGGCAGGAACACTGAAGCTTTCTTT. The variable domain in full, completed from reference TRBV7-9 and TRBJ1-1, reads DTGVSQNPRHKITKRGQNVTFRCDPISEHNRLYWYRQTLGQGPEFLTYFQNEAQLEKSRLLSDRFSAERPKGSFSTLEIQRTEQGDSAMYLCASSQGGRNTEAFFGQGTRLTVV.

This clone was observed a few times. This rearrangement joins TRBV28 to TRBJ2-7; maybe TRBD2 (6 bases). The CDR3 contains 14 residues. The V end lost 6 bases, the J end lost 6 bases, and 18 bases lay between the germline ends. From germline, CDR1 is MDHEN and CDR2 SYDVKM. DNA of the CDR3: TGTGCCAGCAGCACATCCCGGGGGTTCCGCGAGCAGTACTTC. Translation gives CASSTSRGFREQYF.

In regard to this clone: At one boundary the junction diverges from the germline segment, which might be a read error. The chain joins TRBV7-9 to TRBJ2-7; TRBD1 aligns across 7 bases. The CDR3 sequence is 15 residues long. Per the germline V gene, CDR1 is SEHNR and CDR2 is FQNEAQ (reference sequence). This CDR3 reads CASSLSGQEGLGFGF. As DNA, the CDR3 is TGTGCCAGCAGCTTATCCGGACAGGAAGGCTTGGGGTTTGGCTTC.

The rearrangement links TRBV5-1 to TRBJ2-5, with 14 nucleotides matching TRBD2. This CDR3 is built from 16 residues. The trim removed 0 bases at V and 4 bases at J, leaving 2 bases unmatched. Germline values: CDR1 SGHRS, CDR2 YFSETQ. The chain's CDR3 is CASSLVTSGRGETQYF. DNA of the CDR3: TGCGCCAGCAGCTTGGTGACTAGCGGGAGGGGAGAGACCCAGTACTTC.

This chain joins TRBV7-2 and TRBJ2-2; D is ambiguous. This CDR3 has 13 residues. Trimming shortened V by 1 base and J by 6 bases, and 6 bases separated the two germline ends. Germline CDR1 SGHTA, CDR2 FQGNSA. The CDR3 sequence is CASSLDSPGELFF. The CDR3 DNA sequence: TGTGCCAGCAGCTTAGATAGCCCCGGGGAGCTGTTTTTT.

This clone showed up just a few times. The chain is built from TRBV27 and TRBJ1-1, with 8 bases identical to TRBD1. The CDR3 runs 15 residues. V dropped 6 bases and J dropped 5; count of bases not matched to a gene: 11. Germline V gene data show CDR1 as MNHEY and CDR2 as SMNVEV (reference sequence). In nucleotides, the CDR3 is TGTGCCAGCAGCTGGGACACGACAGGGGTGACTGAAGCTTTCTTT. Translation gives CASSWDTTGVTEAFF.

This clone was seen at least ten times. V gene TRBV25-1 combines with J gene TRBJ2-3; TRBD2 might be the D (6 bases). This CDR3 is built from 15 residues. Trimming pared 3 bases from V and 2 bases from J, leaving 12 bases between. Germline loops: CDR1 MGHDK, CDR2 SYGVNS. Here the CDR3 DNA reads TGTGCCAGCAGTGAGCAAGGGAGGCCCACAGATACGCAGTATTTT. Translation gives CASSEQGRPTDTQYF.

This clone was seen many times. CDR3 coding DNA: TGTGCCAGCAGTAGGATGGGAACTAGCGGGGGGGCCAATGAGCAGTTCTTC. Translation: CASSRMGTSGGANEQFF. The chain employs TRBV28 and TRBJ2-1, with 13 nucleotides matching TRBD2. V lost 5 bases, J lost 6 bases, and 10 bases stayed unmatched. CDR3 length: 17 amino acids. The germline V gene has CDR1 MDHEN and CDR2 SYDVKM.

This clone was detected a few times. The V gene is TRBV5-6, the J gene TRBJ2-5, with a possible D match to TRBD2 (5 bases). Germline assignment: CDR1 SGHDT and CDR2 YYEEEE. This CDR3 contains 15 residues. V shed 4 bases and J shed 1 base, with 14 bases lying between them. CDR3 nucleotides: TGTGCCAGCAGCAGCCTCGAGGGATCCCAAGAGACCCAGTACTTC. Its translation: CASSSLEGSQETQYF.

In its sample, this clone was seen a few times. The CDR3 DNA reads TGTGCCAGCAGTCCGATCGAGCGGGGCAGCACCGGGGAGCTGTTTTTT. This gives the protein CASSPIERGSTGELFF. The chain employs TRBV6-4 and TRBJ2-2; TRBD2 matches 7 bases. Germline assignment: CDR1 MRHNA and CDR2 SNTAGT. The CDR3 runs 16 residues. Trimming cost V 5 bases and J 4 bases; bases outside gene matches: 10.

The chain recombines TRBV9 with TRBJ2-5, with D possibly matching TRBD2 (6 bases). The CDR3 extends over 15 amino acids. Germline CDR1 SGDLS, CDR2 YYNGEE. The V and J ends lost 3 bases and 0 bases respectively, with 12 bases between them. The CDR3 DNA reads TGTGCCAGCAGCGCTGGGGGGATAGACCAAGAGACCCAGTACTTC. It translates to CASSAGGIDQETQYF. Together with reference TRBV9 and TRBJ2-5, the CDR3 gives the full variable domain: DSGVTQTPKHLITATGQRVTLRCSPRSGDLSVYWYQQSLDQGLQFLIQYYNGEERAKGNILERFSAQQFPDLHSELNLSSLELGDSALYFCASSAGGIDQETQYFGPGTRLLVL.

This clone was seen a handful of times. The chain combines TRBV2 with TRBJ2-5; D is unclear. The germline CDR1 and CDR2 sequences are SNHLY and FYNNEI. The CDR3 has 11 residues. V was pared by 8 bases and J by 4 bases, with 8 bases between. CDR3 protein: CASLATETQYF. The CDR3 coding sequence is TGTGCCAGCTTAGCAACAGAGACCCAGTACTTC.

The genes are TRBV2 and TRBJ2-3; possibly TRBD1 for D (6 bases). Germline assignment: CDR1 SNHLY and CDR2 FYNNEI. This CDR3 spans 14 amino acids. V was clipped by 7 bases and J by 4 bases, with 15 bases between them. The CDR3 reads CASTPQGYADTQYF. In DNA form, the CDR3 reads TGTGCCAGCACCCCTCAGGGGTACGCAGATACGCAGTATTTT.

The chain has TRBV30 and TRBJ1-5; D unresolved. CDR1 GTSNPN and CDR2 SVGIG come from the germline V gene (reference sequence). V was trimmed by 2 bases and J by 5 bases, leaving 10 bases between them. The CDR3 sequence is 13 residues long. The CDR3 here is CAWSKSEDQPQHF. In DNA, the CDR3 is TGTGCCTGGAGTAAGAGTGAGGATCAGCCCCAGCATTTT.

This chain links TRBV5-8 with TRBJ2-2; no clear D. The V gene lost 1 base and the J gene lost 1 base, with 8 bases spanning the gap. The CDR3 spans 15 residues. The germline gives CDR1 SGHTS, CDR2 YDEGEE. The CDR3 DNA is TGTGCCAGCAGCTTGTATGCAGGGAACACCGGGGAGCTGTTTTTT. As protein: CASSLYAGNTGELFF.

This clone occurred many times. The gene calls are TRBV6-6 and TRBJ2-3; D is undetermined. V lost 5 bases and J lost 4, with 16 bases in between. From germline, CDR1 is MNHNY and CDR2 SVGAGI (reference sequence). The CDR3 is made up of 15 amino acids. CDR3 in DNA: TGTGCCAGCAGTGCCGACTTAGGTTTGGCAGATACGCAGTATTTT. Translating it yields CASSADLGLADTQYF.

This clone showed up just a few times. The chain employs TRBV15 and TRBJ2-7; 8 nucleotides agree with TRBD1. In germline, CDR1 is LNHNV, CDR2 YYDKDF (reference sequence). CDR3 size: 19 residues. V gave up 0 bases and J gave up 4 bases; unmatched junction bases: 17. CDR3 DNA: TGTGCCACCAGCAGAGATCCACCAGGACAGGGCTTGCCCGGGTACGAGCAGTACTTC. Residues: CATSRDPPGQGLPGYEQYF.

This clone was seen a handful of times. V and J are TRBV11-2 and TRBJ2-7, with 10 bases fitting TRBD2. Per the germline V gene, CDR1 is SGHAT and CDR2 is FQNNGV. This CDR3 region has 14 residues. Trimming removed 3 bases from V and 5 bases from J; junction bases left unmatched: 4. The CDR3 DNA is TGTGCCAGCAGCTTGGGACTAGCGCTCCACGAGCAGTACTTC. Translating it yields CASSLGLALHEQYF.

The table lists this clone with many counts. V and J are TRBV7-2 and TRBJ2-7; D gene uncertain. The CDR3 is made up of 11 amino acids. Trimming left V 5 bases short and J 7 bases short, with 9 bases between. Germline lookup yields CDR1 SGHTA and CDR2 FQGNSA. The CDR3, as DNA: TGTGCCAGCAGCGTTTTTCGGGAGCAGTACTTC. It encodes CASSVFREQYF.

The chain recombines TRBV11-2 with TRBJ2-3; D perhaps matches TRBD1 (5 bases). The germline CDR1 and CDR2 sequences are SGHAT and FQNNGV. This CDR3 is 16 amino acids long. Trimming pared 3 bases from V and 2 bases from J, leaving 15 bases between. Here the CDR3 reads CASSLLPGLTTDTQYF. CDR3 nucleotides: TGTGCCAGCAGCTTGCTCCCAGGGCTAACCACAGATACGCAGTATTTT.

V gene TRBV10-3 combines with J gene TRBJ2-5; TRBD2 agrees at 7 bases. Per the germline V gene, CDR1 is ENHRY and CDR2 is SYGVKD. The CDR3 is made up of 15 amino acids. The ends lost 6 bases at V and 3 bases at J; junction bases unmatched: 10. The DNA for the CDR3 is TGTGCCATCAGCCGGAGCGGGGAGCCTGAAGAGACCCAGTACTTC. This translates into CAISRSGEPEETQYF.

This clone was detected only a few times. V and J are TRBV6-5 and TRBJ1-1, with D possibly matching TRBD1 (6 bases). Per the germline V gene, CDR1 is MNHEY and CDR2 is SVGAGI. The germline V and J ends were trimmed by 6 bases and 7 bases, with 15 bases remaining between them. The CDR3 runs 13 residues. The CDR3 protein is CASRDGQTDEAFF. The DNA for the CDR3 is TGTGCCAGCAGGGACGGACAGACGGATGAAGCTTTCTTT.

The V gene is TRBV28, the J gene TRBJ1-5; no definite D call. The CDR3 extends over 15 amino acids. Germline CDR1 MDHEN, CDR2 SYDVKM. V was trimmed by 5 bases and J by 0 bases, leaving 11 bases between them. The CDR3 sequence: CASSPTVLSNQPQHF. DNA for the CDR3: TGTGCCAGCAGTCCTACAGTCCTTAGCAATCAGCCCCAGCATTTT.

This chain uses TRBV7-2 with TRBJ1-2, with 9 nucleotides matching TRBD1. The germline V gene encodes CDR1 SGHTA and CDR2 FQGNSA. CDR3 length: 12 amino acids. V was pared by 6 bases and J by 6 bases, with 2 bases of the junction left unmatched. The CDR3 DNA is TGTGCCAGCAGAAGGGACAGGGATGGCTACACCTTC. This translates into CASRRDRDGYTF.

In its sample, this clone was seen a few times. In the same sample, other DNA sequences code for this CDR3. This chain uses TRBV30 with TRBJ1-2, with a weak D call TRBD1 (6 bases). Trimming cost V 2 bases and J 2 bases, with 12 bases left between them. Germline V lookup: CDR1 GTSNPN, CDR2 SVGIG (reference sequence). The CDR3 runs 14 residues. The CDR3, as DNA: TGTGCCTGGAGTAAGGCAGGGGCCAACTATGGCTACACCTTC. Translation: CAWSKAGANYGYTF.

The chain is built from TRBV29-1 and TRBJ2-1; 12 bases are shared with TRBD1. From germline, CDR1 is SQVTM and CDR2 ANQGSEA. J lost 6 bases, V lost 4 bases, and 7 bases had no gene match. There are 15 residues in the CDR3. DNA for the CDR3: TGCAGCGTTGTTCCGGGACAGGGGGCGCGCAATGAGCAGTTCTTC. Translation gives CSVVPGQGARNEQFF.

CDR3 loop: CAWGRGSGEAFF. CDR3 DNA sequence: TGTGCCTGGGGGAGAGGATCCGGTGAAGCTTTCTTT. The chain joins TRBV30 to TRBJ1-1; D remains unclear. Germline V gene sequence: CDR1 GTSNPN, CDR2 SVGIG (reference sequence). The V end lost 5 bases, the J end lost 7 bases, and 14 bases lay between the germline ends. The CDR3 sequence is 12 residues long.

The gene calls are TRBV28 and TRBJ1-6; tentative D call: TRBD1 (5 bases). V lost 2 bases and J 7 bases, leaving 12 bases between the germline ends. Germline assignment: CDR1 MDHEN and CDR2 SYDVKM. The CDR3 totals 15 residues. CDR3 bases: TGTGCCAGCAGTTTAATAGGGGTAGCAAATTCACCCCTCCACTTT. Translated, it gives CASSLIGVANSPLHF.